These 31 T cell receptor beta chains originate from one sample sequenced in a study of cytomegalovirus exposure and HLA in healthy donors. The PCR used 60 Vbeta and 13 Jbeta primers. Clones were sequenced by immunoSEQ multiplex PCR, and TCRdb holds only the in-frame ones, with some missing. The sample contains around 190,000 clones, approximately 78% of which appear only once. Sequencing was done on a sample of PBMCs. All receptors derive from a woman aged 25 to 39 in good health and CMV-seropositive.

V usage is TRBV18 and J usage is TRBJ1-3; TRBD1 is a possible D gene (5 bases). V shed 2 bases and J shed 0 bases, with 8 bases lying between them. Germline V lookup: CDR1 KGHSH, CDR2 LQKENI. The CDR3 is 15 residues long. Here the CDR3 reads CASSPGGGSGNTIYF. The CDR3 coding sequence is TGTGCCAGCTCACCAGGCGGGGGCTCTGGAAACACCATATATTTT.

The gene calls are TRBV9 and TRBJ2-2; 11 bases are shared with TRBD1. The CDR3 is 18 residues long. Germline CDR1 and CDR2: SGDLS and YYNGEE. V lost 0 bases, J lost 7 bases, and 11 bases stayed unmatched. The CDR3 sequence is CASSVEVGQGADHGELFF. The CDR3 coding sequence is TGTGCCAGCAGCGTAGAGGTTGGACAGGGGGCTGATCACGGGGAGCTGTTTTTT. The full variable domain, completed using reference TRBV9 and TRBJ2-2, is DSGVTQTPKHLITATGQRVTLRCSPRSGDLSVYWYQQSLDQGLQFLIQYYNGEERAKGNILERFSAQQFPDLHSELNLSSLELGDSALYFCASSVEVGQGADHGELFFGEGSRLTVL.

This clone showed up just once. CDR3 in amino acids: CASSLAVGGSYNEQFF. The CDR3 DNA is TGCGCCAGCAGCTTGGCCGTCGGGGGATCCTACAATGAGCAGTTCTTC. The V and J genes are TRBV5-1 and TRBJ2-1; tentatively, D is TRBD2 (6 bases). The V gene's germline CDR1 is SGHRS and CDR2 YFSETQ. Trimming stripped 0 bases from V and 1 base from J, with 11 bases between. The length of the CDR3 is 16 residues. Complete variable domain (other parts from reference TRBV5-1 and TRBJ2-1): KAGVTQTPRYLIKTRGQQVTLSCSPISGHRSVSWYQQTPGQGLQFLFEYFSETQRNKGNFPGRFSGRQFSNSRSEMNVSTLELGDSALYLCASSLAVGGSYNEQFFGPGTRLTVL.

This clone was recorded once. The V and J genes are TRBV7-8 and TRBJ1-2, with 7 nucleotides matching TRBD1. V was clipped by 5 bases and J by 8 bases; unmatched bases: 11. The CDR3 runs to 14 residues. Germline V gives CDR1 SGHVS, CDR2 FQNEAQ. The CDR3 nucleotides read TGTGCCAGCAGCCCCTCGGAGGGGGCGCGAGGCTACACCTTC. The encoded protein is CASSPSEGARGYTF. Complete variable domain (other parts from reference TRBV7-8 and TRBJ1-2): GAGVSQSPRYKVAKRGQDVALRCDPISGHVSLFWYQQALGQGPEFLTYFQNEAQLDKSGLPSDRFFAERPEGSVSTLKIQRTQQEDSAVYLCASSPSEGARGYTFGSGTRLTVV.

The V gene is TRBV7-8, the J gene TRBJ2-7, with D maybe TRBD1 (6 bases). Germline CDR1 and CDR2: SGHVS and FQNEAQ. The CDR3 has 14 residues. Trimming pared 2 bases from V and 5 bases from J, leaving 13 bases between. This CDR3 is CASSLRGRGNEQYF. In DNA form, the CDR3 reads TGTGCCAGCAGCTTACGGGGCAGGGGAAACGAGCAGTACTTC.

The chain links TRBV7-6 to TRBJ2-4; 7 bases match TRBD1. The CDR3 runs 15 residues. From germline, CDR1 is SGHVS and CDR2 FNYEAQ. The V and J ends lost 1 base and 8 bases, in that order; junction bases with no gene match: 8. The CDR3 loop is CASSLGRGRVDIQYF. The CDR3 region has the DNA TGTGCCAGCAGCTTAGGAAGGGGGCGAGTCGACATTCAGTACTTC.

The V gene is TRBV5-1, the J gene TRBJ2-2; D call uncertain. Trimming stripped 4 bases from V and 3 bases from J, with 16 bases between. The CDR3 is 16 amino acids. Germline loops: CDR1 SGHRS, CDR2 YFSETQ. CDR3 in DNA: TGCGCCAGCAGCCGAAACAGTCCGCCTGACACCGGGGAGCTGTTTTTT. Its translation is CASSRNSPPDTGELFF. Combining the CDR3 with reference TRBV5-1 and TRBJ2-2 gives the whole variable domain KAGVTQTPRYLIKTRGQQVTLSCSPISGHRSVSWYQQTPGQGLQFLFEYFSETQRNKGNFPGRFSGRQFSNSRSEMNVSTLELGDSALYLCASSRNSPPDTGELFFGEGSRLTVL.

The V gene is TRBV7-2, the J gene TRBJ2-7; D ambiguous. Trimming cost V 5 bases and J 2 bases, with 13 bases left between them. The CDR3 totals 14 residues. CDR1 is SGHTA and CDR2 is FQGNSA in the germline V gene. CDR3 sequence (DNA): TGTGCCAGCAGCCCGCAGACTGTCACCTACGAGCAGTACTTC. It yields the protein CASSPQTVTYEQYF.

The genes are TRBV6-5 and TRBJ1-6; no firm D call. Germline V gene lookup returns CDR1 MNHEY and CDR2 SVGAGI. The CDR3 loop spans 15 amino acids. V dropped 2 bases and J dropped 0 bases, with 5 bases sitting between them. The CDR3 spells CASSYGSSYNSPLHF. CDR3 nucleotide sequence: TGTGCCAGCAGTTACGGGAGCTCCTATAATTCACCCCTCCACTTT.

The sample holds a few counts of this clone. The V and J genes are TRBV2 and TRBJ1-4; the D gene is possibly TRBD1 (5 bases). Germline CDR1 is SNHLY and CDR2 is FYNNEI. V gave up 6 bases and J gave up 1 base, with 6 bases separating them. This CDR3 has 13 amino acids. CDR3 sequence (DNA): TGTGCCAGCAGAGGACAAACTAATGAAAAACTGTTTTTT. Protein sequence: CASRGQTNEKLFF.

The chain recombines TRBV29-1 with TRBJ1-2; D not certain. The germline V and J ends were trimmed by 7 bases and 4 bases, with 10 bases remaining between them. Germline values: CDR1 SQVTM, CDR2 ANQGSEA. This CDR3 region has 11 residues. CDR3 protein: CSAAGSYGYTF. CDR3 bases: TGCAGCGCGGCGGGGTCCTATGGCTACACCTTC.

The chain has TRBV6-5 and TRBJ2-7; 12 bases agree with TRBD2. The germline V gene encodes CDR1 MNHEY and CDR2 SVGAGI. The V segment lost 0 bases and the J segment 7 bases; nucleotides outside the gene matches: 4. The CDR3 sequence is 15 residues long. This CDR3 is CASSYSTSGSREQYF. Written as DNA, the CDR3 is TGTGCCAGCAGTTACTCGACTAGCGGGAGTAGGGAGCAGTACTTC.

The chain joins TRBV5-4 to TRBJ2-3, with a tentative D call TRBD2 (6 bases). V shed 3 bases and J shed 12 bases, with 20 bases lying between them. CDR1 and CDR2 (germline): SGHNT, YYREEE (reference sequence). CDR3 size: 14 residues. This CDR3 is CASSWGTGSYAQYF. The CDR3 DNA sequence: TGTGCCAGCAGCTGGGGGACTGGGTCATACGCCCAGTATTTT.

V is TRBV28 and J is TRBJ1-1; D not certain. Trimming stripped 6 bases from V and 5 bases from J, with 16 bases between. From germline, CDR1 is MDHEN and CDR2 SYDVKM. CDR3 length: 14 amino acids. For the CDR3, the DNA is TGTGCCAGCAGCTCATTCGGGGTGGGGACTGAAGCTTTCTTT. Protein product: CASSSFGVGTEAFF.

This clone showed up just a few times. The V and J genes are TRBV29-1 and TRBJ2-5, with D possibly matching TRBD1 (6 bases). This CDR3 contains 14 residues. Trimming cost V 6 bases and J 4 bases, with 18 bases left between them. In germline, CDR1 is SQVTM, CDR2 ANQGSEA. The chain's CDR3 is CSVERQASGETQYF. CDR3 sequence (DNA): TGCAGCGTCGAAAGACAGGCGTCGGGAGAGACCCAGTACTTC.

V gene TRBV14 combines with J gene TRBJ2-7, with TRBD2 identical over 10 bases. Germline V gene sequence: CDR1 SGHDN, CDR2 FVKESK. CDR3 size: 16 residues. V was pared by 3 bases and J by 0 bases, with 5 bases of the junction left unmatched. This chain's CDR3 is CASSQVAGGPSYEQYF. Written as DNA, the CDR3 is TGTGCCAGCAGCCAGGTAGCGGGAGGACCCTCCTACGAGCAGTACTTC.

The J gene is TRBJ2-2, the V gene TRBV7-9, with a weak D call TRBD2 (5 bases). The CDR3 loop spans 14 amino acids. V lost 2 bases, J lost 7 bases, and 11 bases lay in between. Germline assignment: CDR1 SEHNR and CDR2 FQNEAQ (reference sequence). DNA of the CDR3: TGTGCCAGCAGCTTAAAACCTCGGGACGGGGAGCTGTTTTTT. Protein sequence: CASSLKPRDGELFF.

The chain carries TRBV6-6 and TRBJ2-7; no clear D. The germline CDR1 and CDR2 sequences are MNHNY and SVGAGI (reference sequence). V shed 4 bases and J shed 7 bases, with 23 bases lying between them. CDR3 length: 16 amino acids. The DNA for the CDR3 is TGTGCCAGCAGTTCTCCCGGGTCCCCCATGATAATAGAGCAGTACTTC. Translation gives CASSSPGSPMIIEQYF.

This clone was recorded once. The CDR3 region is CASSLASGGAWETQYF. The CDR3 nucleotides read TGTGCCAGCAGCTTGGCTAGCGGGGGGGCCTGGGAGACCCAGTACTTC. The genes are TRBV5-4 and TRBJ2-5, with 12 bases identical to TRBD2. V was pared by 0 bases and J by 5 bases, with 5 bases of the junction left unmatched. Germline V gene sequence: CDR1 SGHNT, CDR2 YYREEE (reference sequence). The CDR3 length is 16 residues.

This clone appeared a few times. V and J are TRBV30 and TRBJ1-1, with 7 nucleotides matching TRBD1. The V gene's germline CDR1 is GTSNPN and CDR2 SVGIG (reference sequence). There are 11 residues in the CDR3. CDR3 sequence: CASNRGTEAFF. Written as DNA, the CDR3 is TGTGCTTCGAACAGGGGCACTGAAGCTTTCTTT.

The chain carries TRBV28 and TRBJ2-1, with 9 bases that match TRBD2. The junction had 12 bases not matched to a gene; V was cut back by 6 bases and J by 6 bases. Germline CDR1 MDHEN, CDR2 SYDVKM. The CDR3 spans 16 residues. CDR3 DNA: TGTGCCAGCAGCCCGCCCCTAGGCGGGAGGGGCAATGAGCAGTTCTTC. Translated, it gives CASSPPLGGRGNEQFF.

This clone has more than one count but fewer than ten. The gene calls are TRBV6-5 and TRBJ1-1; TRBD1 might be the D (5 bases). The germline V and J ends were trimmed by 1 base and 0 bases, with 9 bases remaining between them. This CDR3 is built from 15 residues. CDR1 and CDR2 from the germline V gene are MNHEY and SVGAGI. The CDR3 loop reads CASSYFGGVNTEAFF. CDR3 nucleotide sequence: TGTGCCAGCAGTTACTTCGGGGGGGTGAACACTGAAGCTTTCTTT.

In this sample, this clone turned up once. J is TRBJ2-3 and V is TRBV7-9; a possible D gene is TRBD2 (6 bases). CDR1 and CDR2 from the germline V gene are SEHNR and FQNEAQ (reference sequence). V was pared by 1 base and J by 2 bases, with 19 bases between. The CDR3 runs to 18 residues. The DNA of the CDR3 is TGTGCCAGCAGCTTAGTCTCTATCAGTACGGGACTCACAGATACGCAGTATTTT. This encodes CASSLVSISTGLTDTQYF.

The rearrangement uses TRBV11-3 and TRBJ2-5; 10 nucleotides line up with TRBD2. J gave up 4 bases and V 4 bases, and 6 bases lay outside the gene matches. The V gene's germline CDR1 is SGHNT and CDR2 YENEEA. CDR3 length: 15 amino acids. CDR3 in amino acids: CASSSSGRGGETQYF. CDR3 sequence (DNA): TGTGCCAGCAGCTCTAGCGGGAGAGGAGGAGAGACCCAGTACTTC.

The V gene is TRBV6-4, the J gene TRBJ2-5; D perhaps matches TRBD2 (6 bases). Germline V gene lookup returns CDR1 MRHNA and CDR2 SNTAGT. V shed 6 bases and J shed 0 bases, with 17 bases lying between them. CDR3 length: 16 amino acids. The CDR3 loop is CASSGRDWKNQETQYF. DNA for the CDR3: TGTGCCAGCAGCGGACGGGACTGGAAGAACCAAGAGACCCAGTACTTC.

J is TRBJ1-2 and V is TRBV21-1; the table's D call, TRBD1, was not checked against the DNA. TRBV21-1 is recorded as a pseudogene. The CDR3 runs to 13 residues. CDR3 nucleotides: TGTGCCAGCAGCTATAATGGGCCCGAGGGCTACACCTTC. Translated: CASSYNGPEGYTF.

The V gene is TRBV11-3, the J gene TRBJ2-1; a possible D gene is TRBD2 (7 bases). Germline V gene lookup returns CDR1 SGHNT and CDR2 YENEEA. The CDR3 extends over 14 amino acids. Trimming stripped 1 base from V and 8 bases from J, with 12 bases between. CDR3 sequence: CASSLVGGRDEQFF. DNA of the CDR3: TGTGCCAGCAGCTTAGTCGGGGGGCGCGATGAGCAGTTCTTC.

CDR3 DNA: TGTGCCAGCAGCCCAACTAGCTCAGGGGGCAAAACCGGGGAGCTGTTTTTT. This translates into CASSPTSSGGKTGELFF. The chain recombines TRBV9 with TRBJ2-2; the match to TRBD1 covers 8 bases. The CDR3 totals 17 residues. Germline-derived CDR1 and CDR2 are SGDLS and YYNGEE. J gave up 5 bases and V 4 bases, and 13 bases lay outside the gene matches.

The CDR3: CASSLNPVNRGTEAFF. CDR3 DNA: TGTGCCAGCAGTCTCAATCCAGTGAATCGGGGCACTGAAGCTTTCTTT. This chain links TRBV7-9 with TRBJ1-1; no definite D call. Trimming cost V 6 bases and J 4 bases, with 21 bases left between them. The CDR3 runs to 16 residues. The V gene's germline CDR1 is SEHNR and CDR2 FQNEAQ (reference sequence).

The chain links TRBV27 to TRBJ1-6; TRBD1 agrees at 7 bases. Germline-derived CDR1 and CDR2 are MNHEY and SMNVEV (reference sequence). Trimming at V came to 3 bases and at J to 9 bases, leaving 8 bases not matched to a gene. The CDR3 sequence is 15 residues long. CDR3 in amino acids: CASSFSDRVGSPLHF. The CDR3 region has the DNA TGTGCCAGCAGTTTCTCCGACAGGGTGGGTTCACCCCTCCACTTT.

The sample holds a few counts of this clone. The chain combines TRBV10-1 with TRBJ2-5; possible D gene TRBD2, 6 bases. This CDR3 is built from 14 residues. V shed 4 bases and J shed 5 bases, with 14 bases lying between them. Germline-derived CDR1 and CDR2 are WNHNN and SYGVQD (reference sequence). In DNA, the CDR3 is TGCGCCAGCAGTGCCTCGGGACTCGGGGAGACCCAGTACTTC. It encodes CASSASGLGETQYF.